This entry lists 4 T cell receptor beta chains sequenced from one sample in a study of control samples from healthy donors and cancer patients. Sequencing was performed with immunoSEQ multiplex PCR; in TCRdb, only in-frame clones are kept and a portion is missing. The data contain about 92,000 clones, approximately 82% of them singletons. Sequenced input: blood. The source of these receptors is a woman in her sixties or seventies in good health.

The chain is built from TRBV6-1 and TRBJ1-1; weak D call: TRBD1 (6 bases). The CDR3 loop spans 14 amino acids. V was pared by 2 bases and J by 4 bases, with 11 bases between. From germline, CDR1 is MNHNS and CDR2 SASEGT. This chain's CDR3 is CASSESYRVTEAFF. The CDR3 nucleotides are TGTGCCAGCAGTGAATCGTACAGGGTCACTGAAGCTTTCTTT.

V is TRBV5-1 and J is TRBJ2-2; D remains ambiguous. The CDR3 is made up of 14 amino acids. Germline V CDR1 and CDR2: SGHRS, YFSETQ. V lost 2 bases and J lost 8, with 13 bases in between. The CDR3, as DNA: TGCGCCAGCAGCTTCGGGCAAAGGGTGGGGGAGCTGTTTTTT. Translated, it gives CASSFGQRVGELFF.

This chain joins TRBV5-1 and TRBJ2-3; TRBD2 is a possible D gene (6 bases). V lost 9 bases, J lost 0 bases, and 20 bases lay in between. This CDR3 comprises 16 residues. CDR1 is SGHRS and CDR2 is YFSETQ in the germline V gene. The CDR3 DNA reads TGCGCCACCTGCCCGTCGGGGACTCCTAGCACAGATACGCAGTATTTT. Protein product: CATCPSGTPSTDTQYF.

The chain is built from TRBV7-2 and TRBJ2-5; D gene unclear. In germline, CDR1 is SGHTA, CDR2 FQGNSA. Trimming shortened V by 3 bases and J by 5 bases, and 7 bases separated the two germline ends. The CDR3 consists of 12 residues. For the CDR3, the DNA is TGTGCCAGCAGCTTCGGTCTGGAGACCCAGTACTTC. Translating it yields CASSFGLETQYF.